A selection of T cell receptor beta chains follows, all from one sample in a study of T cell responses to AZD1222 COVID-19 vaccine. Using immunoSEQ multiplex PCR, the repertoire was profiled, and TCRdb retains in-frame clones only, with some absent. Of some 100,000 clones in the sample, around nine tenths were seen once. The sample in question was peripheral blood, obtained on day 0 of AZD1222 vaccination. Receptors were obtained from an adult in good health. Each CDR3 is given with its conserved first and last residue. D genes are given only for firm matches. The size of a clone is reported for some rows only, either as once, few or many, or as a class for expanded clones.

V,size,length,J,D,DNA,CDR3
TRBV5-1,NA,15,TRBJ1-6,NA,TGCGCCAGCAGCTGGGAAGGGTCTCCTAATTCACCCCTCCACTTT,CASSWEGSPNSPLHF
TRBV11-1,once,16,TRBJ1-2,TRBD1,TGTGCCAGCAGCTTGCTCCAGGGGGCGAACCTCTATGGCTACACCTTC,CASSLLQGANLYGYTF
TRBV6-1,NA,15,TRBJ2-1,TRBD2,TGTGCCAGCAGTGAAGCAAGCGGGGGCTACAATGAGCAGTTCTTC,CASSEASGGYNEQFF
TRBV3-1/TRBV3-2,NA,14,TRBJ1-1,NA,TGTGCCAGCAGCACGACAGTGGTGAACACTGAAGCTTTCTTT,CASSTTVVNTEAFF
TRBV18,NA,15,TRBJ2-3,TRBD1,TGTGCCAGCTCACCCCAGGGGGCTGCGGCAGATACGCAGTATTTT,CASSPQGAAADTQYF
TRBV19,NA,16,TRBJ1-5,NA,TGTGCCAGTAGTCTTGCGCATAAACAGGGCAATCAGCCCCAGCATTTT,CASSLAHKQGNQPQHF
TRBV2,NA,17,TRBJ1-4,TRBD1,TGTGCCAGCAGCCTTCGTACCGTGGGACAGGGATATGAAAAACTGTTTTTT,CASSLRTVGQGYEKLFF
TRBV28,once,14,TRBJ1-6,TRBD1,TGTGCCACCTACCGGGACAGGGTTAGTTCACCCCTCCACTTT,CATYRDRVSSPLHF
TRBV5-1,NA,15,TRBJ1-4,NA,TGCGCCAGCAGCTTGGGAGGGACACCCGGGGAAAAACTGTTTTTT,CASSLGGTPGEKLFF
TRBV28,NA,15,TRBJ2-1,TRBD2,TGTGCCAGCAGTTCCCCCGGGAGGGGCCATAGTGAGCAGTTCTTC,CASSSPGRGHSEQFF
TRBV3-1/TRBV3-2,NA,15,TRBJ1-2,NA,TGTGCCAGCAGCCGGACACCCGTGTTAGGGTATGGCTACACCTTC,CASSRTPVLGYGYTF
TRBV5-8,NA,17,TRBJ2-7,NA,TGTGCCAGCAGCTTGAAAATGGTCAGGGAGGTGACCTACGAGCAGTACTTC,CASSLKMVREVTYEQYF
TRBV7-9,once,15,TRBJ2-5,NA,TGTGCCAGCAGTTTCCAGGGGGGGTACCAAGAGACCCAGTACTTC,CASSFQGGYQETQYF
TRBV9,NA,15,TRBJ1-4,NA,TGTGCCAGCAGCCCCCGACCGGCTGCTAATGAAAAACTGTTTTTT,CASSPRPAANEKLFF
TRBV10-3,NA,12,TRBJ1-5,NA,TGTGCCATCAGTGAACGGGGTCAGCCCCAGCATTTT,CAISERGQPQHF
TRBV18,NA,13,TRBJ2-7,NA,TGTGCCAGCTCACCTGCGCAGGGGTTCGAGCAGTACTTC,CASSPAQGFEQYF
TRBV2,NA,13,TRBJ2-1,NA,TGTGCCAGCAGCCTAGGGCCCTACAATGAGCAGTTCTTC,CASSLGPYNEQFF
TRBV6-5,NA,15,TRBJ2-1,NA,TGTGCCAGCAGTTACGAAGGGGGGACCTACAATGAGCAGTTCTTC,CASSYEGGTYNEQFF
TRBV19,NA,17,TRBJ2-2,TRBD2,TGTGCCAGTAGTCTTCAGACTAGCGGGCGGTACACCGGGGAGCTGTTTTTT,CASSLQTSGRYTGELFF
TRBV9,once,14,TRBJ1-1,TRBD1,TGTGCCAGCAGCGTGAGACAGGGGGCGTCTGAAGCTTTCTTT,CASSVRQGASEAFF